The 27 T cell receptor beta chains presented below share a single source sample, sequenced in a study of T-cell reconstitution after alpha-beta-depleted transplantation in children. Researchers prepared the TCRbeta library using unique molecular identifiers, the study reports. TCRdb re-called the PCR reads through MiXCR, storing one row per CDR3 protein. The sample comprises about 280,000 distinct CDR3 sequences, roughly 11% of which are singletons, and 20% to 25% rests with the top ten. This specimen was peripheral blood, taken 180 days after TCRalphabeta/CD19-depleted stem cell transplant. The receptors here all came from a male patient aged 2-10 years who had a stem cell transplant for chronic granulomatous disease, so the T cells may come from the graft donor.

The V gene is TRBV19, the J gene TRBJ2-5; 9 nucleotides line up with TRBD1. The CDR3 is 18 residues long. V dropped 5 bases and J dropped 2; count of bases not matched to a gene: 15. Germline V gene data show CDR1 as LNHDA and CDR2 as SQIVND (reference sequence). CDR3 region: CASSPHSGTGSLQETQYF. CDR3 coding DNA: TGTGCCAGTAGTCCCCACTCCGGGACAGGGAGTTTGCAAGAGACCCAGTACTTC.

This chain uses TRBV27 with TRBJ2-2; D unclear. In germline, CDR1 is MNHEY, CDR2 SMNVEV (reference sequence). The CDR3 is 13 residues long. The V gene lost 5 bases and the J gene lost 6 bases, with 10 bases spanning the gap. The CDR3 protein is CASSTLVPGELFF. The CDR3, as DNA: TGTGCCAGCAGTACCCTAGTACCCGGGGAGCTGTTTTTT.

This clonotype has a count of ten or more. This chain joins TRBV20-1 and TRBJ2-7; TRBD2 matches 8 bases. The V gene end was trimmed by 5 bases and the J gene end by 5 bases; junction bases not matched to a gene: 11. The CDR3 spans 14 residues. Germline values: CDR1 DFQATT, CDR2 SNEGSKA (reference sequence). DNA of the CDR3: TGCAGTGCTGAAACAGCGGGAGTGGGCAACGAGCAGTACTTC. Its translation: CSAETAGVGNEQYF.

This clonotype was detected many times. The chain combines TRBV7-9 with TRBJ2-1, with D tentatively TRBD2 (6 bases). Germline-derived CDR1 and CDR2 are SEHNR and FQNEAQ (reference sequence). V was trimmed by 4 bases and J by 3 bases, leaving 16 bases between them. This CDR3 comprises 16 residues. CDR3 sequence reads: CASSSPRGGRYNEQFF. Here the CDR3 DNA reads TGTGCCAGCAGCTCCCCCCGGGGAGGCCGCTACAATGAGCAGTTCTTC.

This clonotype has a count of ten or more. The chain recombines TRBV4-2 with TRBJ1-2; TRBD1 agrees at 8 bases. CDR1 is LGHNA, CDR2 YNFKEQ, per germline. The CDR3 covers 14 residues. The V segment lost 6 bases and the J segment 6 bases; nucleotides outside the gene matches: 9. CDR3 amino acids: CASRQIQGEHGYTF. CDR3 DNA: TGTGCCAGCAGGCAAATACAGGGGGAGCATGGCTACACCTTC.

This clonotype has a count of ten or more. This chain joins TRBV10-3 and TRBJ2-3; D ambiguous. Germline V CDR1 and CDR2: ENHRY, SYGVKD. Trimming left V 3 bases short and J 4 bases short, with 5 bases between. The CDR3 contains 12 residues. This CDR3 is CAISDLADTQYF. The CDR3 DNA is TGTGCCATCAGTGATCTGGCAGATACGCAGTATTTT.

This clonotype was detected ten times or more. The V gene is TRBV25-1, the J gene TRBJ2-5, with D maybe TRBD1 (6 bases). There are 15 residues in the CDR3. Germline-derived CDR1 and CDR2 are MGHDK and SYGVNS. Trimming cost V 2 bases and J 5 bases, with 15 bases left between them. CDR3 sequence (DNA): TGTGCCAGCAGTGAACCCGACAGGATGGGGGAGACCCAGTACTTC. Residues: CASSEPDRMGETQYF.

This clonotype came up many times. V and J are TRBV28 and TRBJ2-7; 7 bases are a match to TRBD2. CDR1 is MDHEN, CDR2 SYDVKM, per germline. V gave up 6 bases and J gave up 2 bases; unmatched junction bases: 7. The CDR3 sequence is 14 residues long. The CDR3 reads CASSPGRPPYEQYF. The CDR3, as DNA: TGTGCCAGCAGCCCCGGGAGGCCTCCCTACGAGCAGTACTTC.

This clonotype was counted ten times or more. The rearrangement uses TRBV11-2 and TRBJ2-7, with 7 bases identical to TRBD1. The germline CDR1 and CDR2 sequences are SGHAT and FQNNGV. V shed 0 bases and J 6 bases; nucleotides not matched to a gene: 5. CDR3 length: 14 amino acids. This CDR3 is CASSLDRTGPEQYF. CDR3 nucleotide sequence: TGTGCCAGCAGCTTAGATCGGACAGGCCCCGAGCAGTACTTC. Complete variable domain (other parts from reference TRBV11-2 and TRBJ2-7): EAGVAQSPRYKIIEKRQSVAFWCNPISGHATLYWYQQILGQGPKLLIQFQNNGVVDDSQLPKDRFSAERLKGVDSTLKIQPAKLEDSAVYLCASSLDRTGPEQYFGPGTRLTVT.

This clonotype was picked up many times. The chain employs TRBV7-2 and TRBJ2-7, with unresolved D. The CDR3 covers 13 residues. Trimming removed 10 bases from V and 2 bases from J, with 15 bases in between. Germline V gene data show CDR1 as SGHTA and CDR2 as FQGNSA. The chain's CDR3 is CATSKATPYEQYF. In DNA, the CDR3 is TGTGCCACCAGTAAGGCAACCCCCTACGAGCAGTACTTC.

This clonotype was found many times. The gene calls are TRBV27 and TRBJ2-3, with D possibly TRBD1 on 6 matching bases. Germline V CDR1 and CDR2: MNHEY, SMNVEV (reference sequence). The length of the CDR3 is 15 residues. V gave up 2 bases and J gave up 5 bases, with 14 bases separating them. The DNA of the CDR3 is TGTGCCAGCAGTTTACGTCTCAGGGGTGGAGATACGCAGTATTTT. Residues: CASSLRLRGGDTQYF.

Ten or more counts support this clonotype. The chain is built from TRBV5-1 and TRBJ2-2; 9 nucleotides match TRBD1. The V segment lost 4 bases and the J segment 2 bases; nucleotides outside the gene matches: 6. CDR3 length equals 16 residues. Germline assignment: CDR1 SGHRS and CDR2 YFSETQ. Here the CDR3 DNA reads TGCGCCAGCAGCACTGGGACAGGGCCAAACACCGGGGAGCTGTTTTTT. Translation gives CASSTGTGPNTGELFF.

In this sample, this clonotype turned up many times. V and J are TRBV7-2 and TRBJ2-5; 8 nucleotides match TRBD2. Trimming at V came to 5 bases and at J to 5 bases, leaving 13 bases not matched to a gene. CDR1 and CDR2 (germline): SGHTA, FQGNSA. The CDR3 covers 16 residues. Here the CDR3 DNA reads TGTGCCAGCAGCCTCGGACTAGCCCGGTTTCAGGAGACCCAGTACTTC. It codes for CASSLGLARFQETQYF.

This clonotype was seen many times. The chain employs TRBV7-2 and TRBJ2-5, with TRBD2 matching 12 bases. Germline V lookup: CDR1 SGHTA, CDR2 FQGNSA. The V and J ends lost 0 bases and 4 bases, in that order; junction bases with no gene match: 6. This CDR3 is built from 17 residues. In DNA form, the CDR3 reads TGTGCCAGCAGCTTAGCTCCTATGACTAGCGGGAGAGAGACCCAGTACTTC. Encoded protein: CASSLAPMTSGRETQYF.

V and J are TRBV6-1 and TRBJ2-7; D may correspond to TRBD1 or TRBD2 (5 bases each). The CDR3 is 13 residues long. The germline CDR1 and CDR2 sequences are MNHNS and SASEGT. V gave up 6 bases and J gave up 6 bases, with 15 bases separating them. The CDR3 DNA follows: TGTGCCAGCAGCACATATGGGGGTAGCGAGCAGTACTTC. This encodes CASSTYGGSEQYF.

This clonotype was seen many times. The chain uses TRBV6-2 or TRBV6-3 and TRBJ2-1; TRBD2 aligns across 11 bases. V trimming: 6 bases; J trimming: 1 base; junction bases outside the gene matches: 11. This CDR3 spans 18 amino acids. Germline values: CDR1 MNHEY, CDR2 SVGEGT. The CDR3 sequence: CASSRAGLAGVSYNEQFF. For the CDR3, the DNA is TGTGCCAGCAGCCGTGCCGGACTAGCGGGCGTGTCCTACAATGAGCAGTTCTTC.

This clonotype was observed many times. One end of the junction is discordant with germline, which a read error may explain. The rearrangement uses TRBV6-1 and TRBJ1-2, with 7 bases matching TRBD1. The germline V gene has CDR1 MNHNS and CDR2 SASEGT. The CDR3 covers 13 residues. CDR3 in amino acids: CASSEAHRGQAIF. CDR3 coding DNA: TGTGCCAGCAGTGAAGCTCATCGCGGACAGGCCATCTTC.

A note on this clonotype: A much larger clonotype is one base distant, so this may be a read error. The V gene is TRBV7-9, the J gene TRBJ2-3, with D hard to call. The CDR3 runs 15 residues. CDR1 SEHNR and CDR2 FQNEAQ come from the germline V gene (reference sequence). Written as DNA, the CDR3 is TGTGCCAGCAGCTTATTAATCAGCCTTGGTGATACGCGGTATTTT. Translating it yields CASSLLISLGDTRYF.

In its sample, this clonotype was seen many times. The chain links TRBV5-5 to TRBJ1-1; D is undetermined. The CDR3 spans 15 residues. Germline CDR1 SGHKS, CDR2 YYEKEE (reference sequence). With 3 bases removed from V and 1 base from J, the gap between germline ends came to 13 bases. The CDR3 here is CASSSGNKRNTEAFF. Here the CDR3 DNA reads TGTGCCAGCAGCTCGGGGAACAAGAGGAACACTGAAGCTTTCTTT.

The rearrangement joins TRBV18 to TRBJ1-2; possible D gene TRBD1, 6 bases. Germline CDR1 reads KGHSH; CDR2 reads LQKENI. V was cut by 2 bases and J by 6 bases, with 16 bases left in between. This CDR3 contains 15 residues. The CDR3 DNA reads TGTGCCAGCTCACCAGCCAGACAGGACTGGGATGGCTACACCTTC. Its translation is CASSPARQDWDGYTF.

Many counts were recorded for this clonotype. The chain uses TRBV20-1 and TRBJ2-1, with D tentatively TRBD2 (5 bases). Trimming shortened V by 2 bases and J by 3 bases, and 14 bases separated the two germline ends. Germline CDR1 is DFQATT and CDR2 is SNEGSKA (reference sequence). This CDR3 region has 15 residues. The CDR3 DNA follows: TGCAGTGCTAGAACTAGGCCCGCTTTCTACAATGAGCAGTTCTTC. Protein product: CSARTRPAFYNEQFF.

In its sample, this clonotype was seen many times. The chain recombines TRBV6-1 with TRBJ2-3, with D maybe TRBD2 (6 bases). The length of the CDR3 is 16 residues. Trimming stripped 6 bases from V and 2 bases from J, with 18 bases between. From germline, CDR1 is MNHNS and CDR2 SASEGT. The CDR3 here is CASRERDSDYTDTQYF. CDR3 sequence (DNA): TGTGCCAGCAGGGAACGGGACTCGGACTACACAGATACGCAGTATTTT.

This clonotype was counted ten times or more. The chain recombines TRBV20-1 with TRBJ2-1, with D uncertain. Germline V gene lookup returns CDR1 DFQATT and CDR2 SNEGSKA (reference sequence). The ends were cut back, 6 bases at V and 0 bases at J, with 15 bases in the middle. The CDR3 sequence is 15 residues long. The CDR3 sequence: CSAEVLQSSYNEQFF. The CDR3 DNA reads as TGCAGTGCCGAGGTCCTACAGAGCTCCTACAATGAGCAGTTCTTC.

As for this clonotype: A much more abundant neighbour one base away suggests this may be a read error. CDR3 sequence: CASGRGRDHSYEQYF. CDR3 bases: TGCGCCAGCGGCCGAGGACGGGACCACTCCTACGAGCAGTACTTC. The chain combines TRBV4-1 with TRBJ2-7; D is possibly TRBD1 or TRBD2 (5 bases each). This CDR3 contains 15 residues. Germline CDR1 and CDR2: MGHRA and YSYEKL. Trimming removed 8 bases from V and 0 bases from J, with 17 bases in between.

The table lists this clonotype with many counts. V is TRBV7-9 and J is TRBJ1-1; D unresolved. The V end lost 6 bases, the J end lost 3 bases, and 5 bases lay between the germline ends. The CDR3 length is 11 residues. Per germline, CDR1 SEHNR and CDR2 FQNEAQ (reference sequence). Here the CDR3 reads CASRRDTEAFF. The CDR3 nucleotides are TGTGCCAGCAGACGTGACACTGAAGCTTTCTTT.

This clonotype was detected many times. The chain has TRBV3-1 and TRBJ1-1, with D unresolved. The CDR3 is 13 residues long. Germline V lookup: CDR1 LGHDT, CDR2 YNNKEL (reference sequence). Trimming left V 1 base short and J 3 bases short, with 6 bases between. The CDR3 spells CASSQGSHTEAFF. The CDR3 DNA sequence: TGTGCCAGCAGCCAAGGTTCACACACTGAAGCTTTCTTT. The full variable domain, in which reference TRBV3-1 and TRBJ1-1 provide the parts outside the CDR3, is DTAVSQTPKYLVTQMGNDKSIKCEQNLGHDTMYWYKQDSKKFLKIMFSYNNKELIINETVPNRFSPKSPDKAHLNLHINSLELGDSAVYFCASSQGSHTEAFFGQGTRLTVV.

This clonotype has a count of ten or more. The genes are TRBV4-2 and TRBJ2-7; tentatively, D is TRBD2 (5 bases). Trimming removed 4 bases from V and 4 bases from J, with 11 bases in between. The CDR3 loop spans 13 amino acids. Germline-derived CDR1 and CDR2 are LGHNA and YNFKEQ. The CDR3 DNA reads TGTGCCAGCAGCCCCCTCGGGAAATACGAGCAGTACTTC. This translates into CASSPLGKYEQYF.